These T cell receptor beta chains were read from a single sample in a study of OX40 agonist ivuxolimab in advanced cancers. Produced via immunoSEQ multiplex PCR; TCRdb's table is partial and in-frame only. The data hold under 75,000 clones, with about nine tenths observed a single time. The source material was CD4+ or CD8+ T cells sorted from blood, sampled in a trial of the OX40 agonist ivuxolimab. All receptors come from an adult with an advanced solid tumor such as melanoma, head and neck, liver or kidney cancer. Each CDR3 is given with its conserved first and last residue. A D gene is named only where the DNA matches it firmly.

TRBD1,TRBV18,TRBJ1-4,CASSRTGENEKLFF
.,TRBV27,TRBJ2-5,CASSLSPGEVETQYF
.,TRBV11-3,TRBJ1-1,CASSFAGANTEAFF
.,TRBV7-9,TRBJ2-5,CASSTVGETQYF
.,TRBV7-9,TRBJ2-2,CASSFPGHENTGELFF
TRBD1,TRBV9,TRBJ2-7,CASSVGDRGYEQYF
TRBD2,TRBV4-3,TRBJ2-3,CASSQASISGHSTDTQYF
.,TRBV4-2,TRBJ2-7,CASSQDSPTYEQYF
.,TRBV28,TRBJ1-1,CASSHRGFTEAFF
.,TRBV28,TRBJ2-2,CASSPQIGFANTGELFF
.,TRBV28,TRBJ2-7,CASSLHEQYF
.,TRBV11-2,TRBJ1-4,CASSPSGETSEKLFF
TRBD1,TRBV4-3,TRBJ1-3,CASSQRATGLSGNTIYF
TRBD2,TRBV27,TRBJ2-7,CASSLASGYEQYF
.,TRBV27,TRBJ2-7,CASSYTSSYEQYF
.,TRBV28,TRBJ1-2,CASSLTRDTGYTF
.,TRBV19,TRBJ2-7,CASSKATVSSYEQYF
.,TRBV11-2,TRBJ1-2,CASSLVPVGGYTF
.,TRBV4-3,TRBJ1-3,CASSQDRIGNTIYF
.,TRBV28,TRBJ1-1,CASSLEIRGAYTEAFF
TRBD1,TRBV19,TRBJ2-6,CASSTIQGAGANVLTF
TRBD2,TRBV13,TRBJ2-5,CASSPPGTRSAQYF
TRBD1,TRBV4-3,TRBJ2-1,CASSQDGSSSFTGGSYNEQFF
.,TRBV11-2,TRBJ2-7,CASSLDPGNDEQYF
TRBD2,TRBV4-3,TRBJ2-1,CASSQDGTGGPYNEQFF
TRBD2,TRBV28,TRBJ2-3,CASSTLAGGPTDTQYF
TRBD2,TRBV14,TRBJ2-1,CASSAVGLAGGINEQFF
.,TRBV7-2,TRBJ2-7,CASSPGYSYEQYF
.,TRBV27,TRBJ1-6,CASTPGQNNSPLHF
TRBD1,TRBV28,TRBJ2-1,CASRGQGGYNEQFF
.,TRBV7-9,TRBJ2-7,CASSFGGFGYEQYF
TRBD1,TRBV19,TRBJ2-1,CASGQARLSEQFF
.,TRBV5-4,TRBJ2-2,CASSEQFAADAGELFF
TRBD2,TRBV30,TRBJ2-1,CAWNAGLAHRNEQFF
.,TRBV4-1,TRBJ2-7,CASSQDGAGTYEQYF
.,TRBV4-1,TRBJ1-2,CASSQTPLPNYGYTF
TRBD2,TRBV4-3,TRBJ2-2,CASSQVGREKVGELFF
.,TRBV21-1,TRBJ2-7,CASSPSSPSGTHYEQYF
.,TRBV6-6,TRBJ2-7,CASSWPGANEQYF
.,TRBV5-6,TRBJ1-1,CASSLGAQGNTEAFF
.,TRBV7-9,TRBJ2-1,CASSLEGPYNEQFF
TRBD1,TRBV4-3,TRBJ2-7,CASSQGTGGYYEQYF
.,TRBV5-1,TRBJ2-7,CASSLEPLYEQYF
.,TRBV6-6,TRBJ2-3,CASSPGPTGTDTQYF
.,TRBV7-2,TRBJ2-1,CASSLHAGEQFF
.,TRBV7-2,TRBJ1-5,CASSLAGPDQPQHF
.,TRBV4-2,TRBJ2-5,CASSQGGAETQYF